Below, one T cell receptor beta chain is given with its context. The record originates from a study of blood T cell repertoires in COVID-19. Clones were sequenced by immunoSEQ multiplex PCR, and TCRdb holds only the in-frame ones, with some missing. The table records about 340,000 clones, 83% of them present only once. Looked up from germline, CDR1 is LGHDT and CDR2 is YNNKEL (reference sequence). The CDR3 consists of 16 residues. V dropped 4 bases and J dropped 5; count of bases not matched to a gene: 11. The receptor comes from a man aged 30 to 45 with active or convalescent COVID-19. The V call is TRBV3-1 (or the pseudogene TRBV3-2), the J call TRBJ1-3, with 7 bases matching TRBD1. Source material: peripheral blood. CDR3 amino acids: CASSPQGRLGRNTIYF. Here the CDR3 DNA reads TGTGCCAGCAGCCCACAGGGGCGCCTCGGAAGAAACACCATATATTTT.